The clone carrying this T cell receptor (beta chain) occurred once. In the study's own analysis: By means of reference gene primer amplification, nucleated cell counts were estimated. Libraries were prepared by immunoSEQ multiplex PCR; TCRdb keeps only in-frame clonotypes and omits some of them. The DNA was the basis for D and trimming; V, J and clone size are from that table. The sample lists 200,000 to 300,000 clones, roughly 87% occurring once. The record originates from a study of blood T cell repertoires in COVID-19. Study-wide context: COVID-19 samples, acute and convalescent, were from the United States, Italy and Spain. PBMCs, B-cell-depleted T cells, or T cells were the source of the cDNA or gDNA that made up the material.

The clonotype originates from a man aged 55 to 70 who had recovered from COVID-19. Sequenced input: peripheral blood.

This chain's CDR3 is CATSDSGGGYEQYF. CDR3 DNA sequence: TGTGCCACCAGTGATTCGGGTGGGGGGTACGAGCAGTACTTC. The rearrangement uses TRBV24-1 and TRBJ2-7, with D maybe TRBD2 (6 bases). CDR1 KGHDR and CDR2 SFDVKD come from the germline V gene. This CDR3 spans 14 amino acids. Trimming removed 2 bases at V and 4 bases at J, with 11 bases between.